This TCR beta chain was identified in a study of T cell repertoires in cytomegalovirus infection. Study outcomes and limitations: There were carriers of CMV plus the relevant HLA, and cumulative public TCR beta family frequency identified them.

Points on this clonotype: Its antigen is as yet unknown.

The CDR3 sequence is 16 residues long. With V trimmed by 4 bases and J by 8 bases, 11 bases remained unmatched. The V gene's germline CDR1 is SGDLS and CDR2 YYNGEE. TCRdb reanalysed the reads using MiXCR and keeps one entry per CDR3 protein. The repertoire includes 500,000 to 600,000 distinct CDR3 sequences, about 15% of them detected once, and 20% to 30% sits in the top ten. This clonotype was sampled from a human donor in good health (CMV status not recorded). Some clones in this sample may be carry-over from other donors' samples. Sample: CD8+ T cells from PBMCs. V and J are TRBV9 and TRBJ2-1; 11 nucleotides agree with TRBD2. CDR3 DNA: TGTGCCAGCAGCCCCACCGGGACTAGCGGCTGGGATGAGCAGTTCTTC. Translated: CASSPTGTSGWDEQFF.